Presented here are 4 T cell receptor beta chains from one specimen sequenced in a study of cytomegalovirus exposure and HLA in healthy donors. PCR used 60 Vbeta primers and 13 Jbeta primers. TCRdb's copy holds only in-frame clones and misses some; the assay was immunoSEQ multiplex PCR. This table holds 150,000 to 200,000 clones, approximately 70% found once. Material for sequencing was PBMCs. Every receptor here comes from a man between 35 and 55 years old in good health and CMV-seropositive.

The chain has TRBV27 and TRBJ1-5; D remains unclear. The CDR3 totals 14 residues. The ends were cut back, 1 base at V and 2 bases at J, with 6 bases in the middle. The V gene's germline CDR1 is MNHEY and CDR2 SMNVEV (reference sequence). CDR3 in DNA: TGTGCCAGCAGTTTATGGAGGGGCAATCAGCCCCAGCATTTT. This translates into CASSLWRGNQPQHF.

The chain is built from TRBV5-4 and TRBJ2-7, with TRBD2 matching over 11 bases. The CDR3 extends over 16 amino acids. The V segment lost 3 bases and the J segment 4 bases; nucleotides outside the gene matches: 9. Germline CDR1 reads SGHNT; CDR2 reads YYREEE (reference sequence). The CDR3 bases are TGTGCCAGCAGCTCGCAGCTAGCGGGGGGAAATTACGAGCAGTACTTC. Its protein is CASSSQLAGGNYEQYF.

In this sample, this clone turned up once. The chain joins TRBV18 to TRBJ2-1; 10 bases fit TRBD1. This CDR3 spans 13 amino acids. Germline V CDR1 and CDR2: KGHSH, LQKENI. J gave up 7 bases and V 5 bases, and 2 bases lay outside the gene matches. CDR3 in amino acids: CASSSGQGNEQFF. CDR3 in DNA: TGTGCCAGCTCATCGGGACAGGGGAATGAGCAGTTCTTC.

The genes are TRBV6-5 and TRBJ2-3; D may be TRBD2 (6 bases). Germline-derived CDR1 and CDR2 are MNHEY and SVGAGI. The V gene lost 7 bases and the J gene lost 3 bases, with 11 bases spanning the gap. The CDR3 has 13 amino acids. The CDR3 DNA reads TGTGCCAGCAAAAGGGAGGATACAGATACGCAGTATTTT. Protein sequence: CASKREDTDTQYF.